This is a list of T cell receptor beta chains from one sample in a study of T cell changes during pregnancy in multiple sclerosis. Assay used: immunoSEQ multiplex PCR; TCRdb lists only in-frame clones, some missing. The sample has 60,000 or so clones; 85% to 90% are singletons. Material: peripheral blood from another person, used as feeder cells. These receptors were collected from a human donor whose cells served as feeder cells for cultures in a pregnancy study. CDR3s leave out the opening cysteine and the closing phenylalanine or tryptophan. D genes are given only for firm matches. Clone size is not always given. Where it is, it says once, few, many or a class for expanded clones.

clone size | J gene | V gene | D gene | CDR3 protein
. | TRBJ1-2 | TRBV6-6 | . | ASSYEGTYGYT
once | TRBJ2-7 | TRBV11-2 | . | ASSSERTAEQY
. | TRBJ1-2 | TRBV11-2 | . | ASSFTAANYGYT
. | TRBJ2-1 | TRBV5-1 | TRBD2 | ASSETSGSHNEQF
. | TRBJ1-1 | TRBV11-2 | . | ASSLETYQGSGNTEAF
. | TRBJ1-2 | TRBV5-1 | . | ASSFWTETYGYT
. | TRBJ2-5 | TRBV13 | . | ASSFTLDTLGRETQY
. | TRBJ2-5 | TRBV27 | . | ASSLRPWGAEETQY
. | TRBJ2-7 | TRBV5-4 | . | ASSLGREID
. | TRBJ2-7 | TRBV9 | . | ASSVGDSVSYEQY
few | TRBJ2-3 | TRBV5-1 | . | ASSFGGAGDTQY
once | TRBJ1-1 | TRBV7-9 | . | ASSPSRRGMAEAF
. | TRBJ2-7 | TRBV30 | . | AWSPLGGYEQY
. | TRBJ1-5 | TRBV6-4 | . | ASSDRAGGLNQPQH
. | TRBJ1-1 | TRBV7-8 | . | ASSLAGGGEAF
. | TRBJ2-1 | TRBV25-1 | . | ASSGRLIYNEQF
once | TRBJ2-2 | TRBV9 | TRBD2 | ASSVSGGGLSAGELF
. | TRBJ2-7 | TRBV18 | . | ASSPPVAASYEQY
once | TRBJ2-3 | TRBV5-1 | . | ASSHAAAKLTDTQY
. | TRBJ2-1 | TRBV18 | . | ASSPPSYNEQF
. | TRBJ2-3 | TRBV4-1 | . | ASSQRAVSTDTQY
few | TRBJ1-2 | TRBV29-1 | . | SVDKTYGYT
. | TRBJ1-5 | TRBV4-1 | . | ASSQEGRRGQPQH
. | TRBJ1-4 | TRBV4-1 | . | ASSQPYTGVPNEKLF
. | TRBJ1-6 | TRBV28 | . | ASSSGGRNSPLH
. | TRBJ1-2 | TRBV19 | . | ASSRDYTYGYT
. | TRBJ1-3 | TRBV28 | . | ASNIKHRAGNTIY
. | TRBJ1-1 | TRBV6-6 | . | ASSFQILNTEAF
. | TRBJ1-1 | TRBV27 | . | ASTSGGGAAF
. | TRBJ1-1 | TRBV23-1 | . | ASSQNRDPLGGGNTEAF
few | TRBJ2-5 | TRBV13 | TRBD1 | ASTGDRGGRETQY
once | TRBJ1-1 | TRBV14 | . | ASSQVRGKNTEAF
. | TRBJ1-2 | TRBV6-6 | . | ASSSDHYGYT
. | TRBJ2-3 | TRBV9 | . | ASSGRLRGSADTQY
. | TRBJ1-2 | TRBV9 | . | ASNRDNQFYGYT
. | TRBJ2-3 | TRBV5-1 | . | ASSLAPPGDTQY
. | TRBJ1-2 | TRBV7-2 | TRBD1 | ASKGQPSNYGYT
. | TRBJ2-1 | TRBV7-8 | . | ASSMGLFYNEQF
. | TRBJ1-2 | TRBV7-8 | . | ASSHGTPSGGYT
. | TRBJ2-7 | TRBV4-1 | TRBD1 | ASSQGDRGAYEQY
. | TRBJ2-2 | TRBV5-6 | TRBD2 | ASSLSPSGGPTGELF
once | TRBJ1-1 | TRBV19 | . | ASSIRLHQVGAF
. | TRBJ2-5 | TRBV7-9 | TRBD1 | ASSPWGQGSEETQY
. | TRBJ1-5 | TRBV19 | . | ASSPSGVSNQPQH
. | TRBJ2-7 | TRBV27 | TRBD1 | ASRGRSGTGTGYEQY
. | TRBJ2-5 | TRBV15 | . | ATSRGGKIRQETQY
once | TRBJ2-7 | TRBV7-9 | . | ASSLSPRGFSYEQY
. | TRBJ2-1 | TRBV7-3 | . | ASSLAGISNEQF
. | TRBJ1-6 | TRBV6-6 | . | ASSLSLGYSPLH